Shown below are 12 T cell receptor beta chains from a single sample sequenced in a study of blood T cell repertoires in COVID-19. The data were produced by immunoSEQ multiplex PCR, yet TCRdb's version contains in-frame clones alone and is incomplete. Of roughly 180,000 clones listed, about four fifths are singletons. The sample consisted of PBMCs or T cells enriched from blood (not recorded which). These receptors were obtained from a man between 60 and 70 years old who had recovered from COVID-19.

The chain combines TRBV18 with TRBJ1-1; 7 positions agree with TRBD1. Trimming removed 3 bases from V and 1 base from J; junction bases left unmatched: 11. Germline V gene data show CDR1 as KGHSH and CDR2 as LQKENI. This CDR3 region has 17 residues. The chain's CDR3 is CASSPGLGGRTNTEAFF. DNA of the CDR3: TGTGCCAGCTCACCGGGGTTAGGGGGCAGGACGAACACTGAAGCTTTCTTT.

This chain joins TRBV5-5 and TRBJ2-2; 10 nucleotides align to TRBD1. V was pared by 3 bases and J by 3 bases, with 2 bases of the junction left unmatched. Germline V gene data show CDR1 as SGHKS and CDR2 as YYEKEE (reference sequence). The CDR3 spans 15 residues. CDR3 DNA sequence: TGTGCCAGCAGCTGGGGGACAGGGGACACCGGGGAGCTGTTTTTT. Its protein is CASSWGTGDTGELFF.

The rearrangement uses TRBV13 and TRBJ2-3; 8 bases match TRBD1. CDR1 and CDR2 from the germline V gene are PRHDT and FYEKMQ (reference sequence). This CDR3 has 14 residues. V gave up 4 bases and J gave up 1 base; unmatched junction bases: 1. Here the CDR3 reads CASSSDRGTDTQYF. Here the CDR3 DNA reads TGTGCCAGCAGCTCGGACAGGGGCACAGATACGCAGTATTTT.

The CDR3 is CASSLSPGQGLHEQFF. The CDR3 DNA reads TGTGCCAGCAGCCTCAGCCCGGGACAGGGGTTGCATGAGCAGTTCTTC. V and J are TRBV7-9 and TRBJ2-1; 10 bases fit TRBD1. Germline trimming cut 5 bases from V and 8 bases from J; bases unmatched to any gene: 12. Germline V gene data show CDR1 as SEHNR and CDR2 as FQNEAQ (reference sequence). The CDR3 sequence is 16 residues long.

The chain links TRBV24-1 to TRBJ2-2, with 8 bases aligning to TRBD2. The CDR3 is 14 amino acids. Trimming at V came to 8 bases and at J to 4 bases, leaving 5 bases not matched to a gene. CDR1 KGHDR and CDR2 SFDVKD come from the germline V gene. For the CDR3, the DNA is TGTGCCACCACCGGACTAGCTAGCACCGGGGAGCTGTTTTTT. Protein product: CATTGLASTGELFF.

The chain joins TRBV5-1 to TRBJ1-1, with TRBD1 matching 7 bases. J lost 3 bases, V lost 3 bases, and 5 bases had no gene match. Germline assignment: CDR1 SGHRS and CDR2 YFSETQ. The CDR3 extends over 14 amino acids. The CDR3 nucleotides read TGCGCCAGCAGCTCGACAGGGTGGGACACTGAAGCTTTCTTT. Encoded protein: CASSSTGWDTEAFF.

V gene TRBV19 combines with J gene TRBJ1-4; TRBD1 might be the D (6 bases). With 5 bases removed from V and 0 bases from J, the gap between germline ends came to 16 bases. Germline V gives CDR1 LNHDA, CDR2 SQIVND (reference sequence). CDR3 length equals 17 residues. The CDR3 nucleotides are TGTGCCAGTAGTCCAACCCGACAGGTTGCAACTAATGAAAAACTGTTTTTT. The encoded protein is CASSPTRQVATNEKLFF.

This clone was detected only once. The chain joins TRBV9 to TRBJ2-5; D may be TRBD2 (6 bases). The germline V gene has CDR1 SGDLS and CDR2 YYNGEE. V gave up 0 bases and J gave up 5 bases, with 17 bases separating them. CDR3 length: 16 amino acids. CDR3 sequence reads: CASSVVSGGRTETQYF. CDR3 sequence (DNA): TGTGCCAGCAGCGTAGTGAGCGGAGGGAGGACGGAGACCCAGTACTTC.

The chain recombines TRBV7-9 with TRBJ1-6; no definite D call. The CDR3 sequence is 15 residues long. V lost 6 bases to trimming and J lost 7 bases, with 16 bases between them. The V gene's germline CDR1 is SEHNR and CDR2 FQNEAQ (reference sequence). The CDR3 DNA is TGTGCCAGCAGGCCGAACCGGGAGTTAAATTCACCCCTCCACTTT. Amino acids: CASRPNRELNSPLHF.

The genes are TRBV5-1 and TRBJ1-6; D possibly corresponds to TRBD1 (5 bases). Germline values: CDR1 SGHRS, CDR2 YFSETQ. CDR3 size: 17 residues. V was clipped by 3 bases and J by 0 bases, with 13 bases between them. The CDR3 protein is CASSYDSGSSYNSPLHF. The CDR3 coding sequence is TGCGCCAGCAGCTACGACAGTGGAAGCTCCTATAATTCACCCCTCCACTTT.

The J gene is TRBJ1-3, the V gene TRBV2, with 7 bases identical to TRBD1. Germline lookup yields CDR1 SNHLY and CDR2 FYNNEI. J lost 5 bases, V lost 2 bases, and 6 bases had no gene match. The CDR3 extends over 15 amino acids. The CDR3 DNA is TGTGCCAGCAGTGAAATAGAAGGGGGCAGAAACACCATATATTTT. As protein: CASSEIEGGRNTIYF.

The CDR3 loop reads CASSFAGANNEQFF. The CDR3 bases are TGTGCCAGCAGCTTTGCAGGCGCCAACAATGAGCAGTTCTTC. The J gene is TRBJ2-1, the V gene TRBV7-3; D not certain. CDR1 is SGHTA, CDR2 FQGTGA, per germline. With 3 bases removed from V and 5 bases from J, the gap between germline ends came to 11 bases. The CDR3 is made up of 14 amino acids. Combining the CDR3 with reference TRBV7-3 and TRBJ2-1 gives the whole variable domain GAGVSQTPSNKVTEKGKYVELRCDPISGHTALYWYRQSLGQGPEFLIYFQGTGAADDSGLPNDRFFAVRPEGSVSTLKIQRTERGDSAVYLCASSFAGANNEQFFGPGTRLTVL.